A selection of T cell receptor beta chains follows, all from one sample in a study of a mutant IDH1 vaccine in newly diagnosed glioma. These receptors have no known antigen. Sequencing used immunoSEQ multiplex PCR; TCRdb keeps in-frame clones, though not all of them. The sample yields tens of thousands of clones, roughly four fifths seen once. The input for sequencing was PBMCs, taken from a glioma patient whose treatment included an IDH1 peptide vaccine. These receptors were obtained from a man between 25 and 39 years old with glioma. CDR3s include the opening cysteine and the closing phenylalanine or tryptophan. Each record gives: D gene, J gene, V gene, clone size, CDR3 DNA, CDR3 protein. The D gene is left open where the match is weak. The size of a clone is reported for some rows only, either as once, few or many, or as a class for expanded clones.

>TRBD1|TRBJ2-7|TRBV19|-
TGTGCCAGTAGTATGAAATGGCTGACAGGGGGCCAACTCTACGAGCAGTACTTC
CASSMKWLTGGQLYEQYF
>TRBD1|TRBJ1-2|TRBV5-1|-
TGCGCCAGCAGCTTTCCCCGAACAGGGGGAAAAAACTATGGCTACACCTTC
CASSFPRTGGKNYGYTF
>TRBD1|TRBJ2-3|TRBV5-1|-
TGCGCCAGCAGTTTGGGGACAGGGCCTCGGCCAGGAGATACGCAGTATTTT
CASSLGTGPRPGDTQYF
>TRBD1|TRBJ1-1|TRBV4-1|-
TGCGCCAGCAGCCGGACAGGGAACACTGAAGCTTTCTTT
CASSRTGNTEAFF
>-|TRBJ1-2|TRBV19|-
TGTGCCAGTAATTCCCCCCCGGCAGGGGACTCTGGCTACACCTTC
CASNSPPAGDSGYTF
>TRBD1|TRBJ2-7|TRBV27|-
TGTGCCAGCCGCTGGGACAGGGCCAGCTCCTACGAGCAGTACTTC
CASRWDRASSYEQYF
>-|TRBJ1-1|TRBV7-2|few
TGTGCCAGCAGCTCAGACGGACAGAAAGCTTTCTTT
CASSSDGQKAFF
>TRBD1|TRBJ2-7|TRBV6-6|-
TGTGCCAGCAGAGGGACAGGGGGACTTCAGCAGTACTTC
CASRGTGGLQQYF
>TRBD1|TRBJ1-2|TRBV18|-
TGTGCCAGCTCACCCGGGACAGGCCCGAACTATGGCTACACCTTC
CASSPGTGPNYGYTF
>-|TRBJ2-2|TRBV11-2|-
TGTGCCAGCAGCCGAGGAGAGGCTCCGAGCGGGGAGCTGTTTTTT
CASSRGEAPSGELFF
>-|TRBJ2-2|TRBV5-1|-
TGCGCCAGCAGCCGGGACTTACCGATCGGGGAGCTGTTTTTT
CASSRDLPIGELFF
>TRBD1|TRBJ2-3|TRBV25-1|-
TGTGCCAGCAGTGATCAGGGGGCGCAGTATTTT
CASSDQGAQYF
>-|TRBJ2-7|TRBV5-1|-
TGCGCCAGCAGCTTGTATGGGGGGCAAGGCGAGCAGTACTTC
CASSLYGGQGEQYF
>-|TRBJ2-6|TRBV5-6|-
TGTGCCAGCAGCTTGGTCGATCAAGGAGCCAACGTCCTGACTTTC
CASSLVDQGANVLTF
>TRBD1|TRBJ1-2|TRBV15|-
TGTGCCACCAGCAGAGGGCGGACAGGGGTGGTTTTCGGTGTTAACTATGGCTACACCTTC
CATSRGRTGVVFGVNYGYTF
>-|TRBJ2-5|TRBV11-3|-
TGTGCCAGCAGCTTATTTCGGTGGGAGACCCAGTACTTC
CASSLFRWETQYF
>TRBD1|TRBJ1-1|TRBV7-2|-
TGTGCCAGCAGCTTAACTAGGGACAGGGGGACCACTGAAGCTTTCTTT
CASSLTRDRGTTEAFF
>-|TRBJ1-2|TRBV14|-
TGTGCCAGCAGCCACCGACAGTTTGGAGGCTACACCTTT
CASSHRQFGGYTF
>-|TRBJ1-5|TRBV7-2|-
TGTGCCAGCAGCTGGGGTAGGCGGAGCAATCAGCCCCAGCATTTT
CASSWGRRSNQPQHF
>-|TRBJ2-5|TRBV7-6|-
TGTGCCAGCAGCCGGGACCAGGGGGAGACCCAGTACTTC
CASSRDQGETQYF
>TRBD1|TRBJ1-5|TRBV27|-
TGTGCCAGCAGGTTAGGGACAGCCCAAAATCAGCCCCAGCATTTT
CASRLGTAQNQPQHF
>-|TRBJ1-5|TRBV6-1|-
TGTGCCAGCAGTGAGGACGGGCTACGCAATCAGCCCCAGCATTTT
CASSEDGLRNQPQHF
>TRBD2|TRBJ2-3|TRBV19|-
TGTGCCAGTAGTATAGATCAAACTAGCGGGGGGGTGAGAGATACGCAGTATTTT
CASSIDQTSGGVRDTQYF
>-|TRBJ2-7|TRBV5-6|-
TGTGCCAGCAGCTCCCCGGCCATAATCTCCTACGAGCAGTACTTC
CASSSPAIISYEQYF
>-|TRBJ1-5|TRBV28|-
TGTGCCAGCAGGAAAGACAGAGTCAATCAGCCCCAGCATTTT
CASRKDRVNQPQHF
>-|TRBJ1-5|TRBV30|-
TGTGCCTGGAGGTTGGCAGGTGGGGATCAGCCCCAGCATTTT
CAWRLAGGDQPQHF
>TRBD2|TRBJ2-1|TRBV7-2|-
TGTGCCAGCAGCCCCGGGACTAGCGGGGGGGCCAGACTCAATGAGCAGTTCTTC
CASSPGTSGGARLNEQFF
>TRBD1|TRBJ1-2|TRBV7-8|once
TGTGCCAGCAGCCGTGGACAGGGGGCGTTTTTTGGCTACACCTTC
CASSRGQGAFFGYTF
>-|TRBJ1-1|TRBV7-9|-
TGTGCCAGCAGCGACAGAGCGCTTAACACTGAAGCTTTCTTT
CASSDRALNTEAFF